This T cell receptor (beta chain) was sequenced for a study of blood T cell repertoires in COVID-19. The CDR3 contains 14 residues. V shed 4 bases and J 3 bases; nucleotides not matched to a gene: 4. Germline V CDR1 and CDR2: MDHEN, SYDVKM. As originally analysed: The authors estimated nucleated cell counts from reference gene primer amplification. The table came from immunoSEQ multiplex PCR; TCRdb's copy has only in-frame clones and leaves some out. V, J and clone size derive from that table, while D and trimming were established from the DNA sequence. The repertoire holds 100,000 to 150,000 clones, with 85% to 90% as singletons.

This TCR came from a human donor in a cohort sampled during active COVID-19. The chain has TRBV28 and TRBJ2-7, with 9 bases that match TRBD1. What was sequenced was peripheral blood. CDR3 in amino acids: CASSSGTGLYEQYF. Here the CDR3 DNA reads TGTGCCAGCAGTTCCGGGACAGGGCTCTACGAGCAGTACTTC.